This is a list of T cell receptor beta chains from one sample in a study of Ad26.COV2.S vaccination and SARS-CoV-2 variants. Sequenced by immunoSEQ multiplex PCR; TCRdb stores in-frame clones only, minus some. The sample carries more than 300,000 clones, 85% to 90% recorded once. Sequencing used peripheral blood, obtained in a trial of Ad26.COV2.S vaccine versus placebo. These receptors were collected from a person between 18 and 65 years old who received the Ad26.COV2.S COVID-19 vaccine or a placebo. Both conserved end residues are part of each CDR3. Each record gives: D gene, J gene, V gene, clone size, CDR3 DNA, CDR3 protein. The D gene is left open where the match is weak. Size values are once, few and many counts, or a class for expanded clones, and some rows have none.

>.|TRBJ2-1|TRBV18|few
TGTGCCAGCTCACCAGGGCACTTGGGCAATGAGCAGTTCTTC
CASSPGHLGNEQFF
>.|TRBJ2-3|TRBV11-3|once
TGTGCCAGCAGGAAAAGGAGGTCAGATACGCAGTATTTT
CASRKRRSDTQYF
>TRBD1|TRBJ1-1|TRBV12-3/TRBV12-4|.
TGTGCCAGCCGCAAATCAGGGGGGTATGAAGCTTTCTTT
CASRKSGGYEAFF
>TRBD1|TRBJ1-2|TRBV7-9|.
TGTGCCAGCAGCTCGGTCGGGACAGGGGATGGCTACACCTTC
CASSSVGTGDGYTF
>.|TRBJ1-5|TRBV7-8|.
TGTGCCAGCAGCTTACAGGAGAATCAGCCCCAGCATTTT
CASSLQENQPQHF
>.|TRBJ1-1|TRBV5-1|.
TGCGCCAGCAGCTCCATCGGACGAGGCACTGAAGCTTTCTTT
CASSSIGRGTEAFF
>TRBD1|TRBJ1-4|TRBV9|many
TGTGCCAGCAGTGGTGACAGGGAGGGCGGAACTAATGAAAAACTGTTTTTT
CASSGDREGGTNEKLFF
>.|TRBJ2-7|TRBV2|.
TGTGCCAGCAGTTACCGATCACAGGGCGACGAGCAGTACTTC
CASSYRSQGDEQYF
>.|TRBJ1-1|TRBV3-1/TRBV3-2|.
TGTGCCAGCAGCCAAGGGTCCTACCGTAAGAAGCAAGGGATGAACACTGAAGCTTTCTTT
CASSQGSYRKKQGMNTEAFF
>.|TRBJ1-2|TRBV6-1|.
TGTGCCAGCAGTGAAAGGGGGGGCTATGGCTACACCTTC
CASSERGGYGYTF
>.|TRBJ1-1|TRBV30|.
TGTGCCTGGAGCCTAGGAACAGCGAACACTGAAGCTTTCTTT
CAWSLGTANTEAFF
>TRBD1|TRBJ1-3|TRBV11-2|.
TGTGCCAGCAGCCCGGGACAGAGCTCTGGAAACACCATATATTTT
CASSPGQSSGNTIYF
>.|TRBJ1-5|TRBV9|.
TGTGCCAGCAGCGTAGATCCAGGGAGTGGTCAGCCCCAGCATTTT
CASSVDPGSGQPQHF
>.|TRBJ2-1|TRBV5-6|.
TGTGCCAGCACCTCCCGGGGTCTTTACAATGAGCAGTTCTTC
CASTSRGLYNEQFF
>TRBD2|TRBJ2-1|TRBV4-3|.
TGCGCCAGCAGCCAACGCTGGACTAGCGGGGGCCCGTACAATGAGCAGTTCTTC
CASSQRWTSGGPYNEQFF
>.|TRBJ1-5|TRBV6-2/TRBV6-3|.
TGTGCCAGCAGTGCCCCCCCGGACACAGTCTCGTATAGCAATCAGCCCCAGCATTTT
CASSAPPDTVSYSNQPQHF
>TRBD2|TRBJ2-1|TRBV3-1/TRBV3-2|.
TGTGCCAGCAGCCCGCCCGGGACTAGCGGCTACAATGAGCAGTTCTTC
CASSPPGTSGYNEQFF
>TRBD2|TRBJ2-7|TRBV24-1|.
TGTGCCACCGCTGTAGTGGCTAGCGGGAACTCCTACGAGCAGTACTTC
CATAVVASGNSYEQYF
>.|TRBJ2-3|TRBV4-1|.
TGCGCCAGCAGCCAAGATGCCGCGGGCCCCACAGATACGCAGTATTTT
CASSQDAAGPTDTQYF
>TRBD1|TRBJ1-2|TRBV19|.
TGTGCCAGCGAACAGGGGAAGGGCTATGGCTACACCTTC
CASEQGKGYGYTF
>.|TRBJ2-3|TRBV29-1|once
TGCAGCGTTTTGGGGGGAACCGGGGCAGATACGCAGTATTTT
CSVLGGTGADTQYF
>.|TRBJ2-2|TRBV2|few
TGTGCCAGCAGCGCGCCGATCCTAGACAGCCCCACCGGGGAGCTGTTTTTT
CASSAPILDSPTGELFF
>.|TRBJ1-4|TRBV27|.
TGTGCCAGCAGTTCATTGAGGGGAGAAAAACTGTTTTTT
CASSSLRGEKLFF
>.|TRBJ2-5|TRBV29-1|.
TGCAGCGTTGCACTCCATGCACAAGAGACCCAGTACTTC
CSVALHAQETQYF
>.|TRBJ1-6|TRBV5-6|.
TGTGCCAGCAGCGTGAGCTACGGGGCTGATAATTCACCCCTCCACTTT
CASSVSYGADNSPLHF
>.|TRBJ2-1|TRBV5-1|.
TGCGCCAGCAAATCGTCAGTATACAATGAGCAGTTCTTC
CASKSSVYNEQFF
>.|TRBJ1-4|TRBV6-6|.
TGTGCCAGCACTGGGAACAGGGTGGGTGAAAAACTGTTTTTT
CASTGNRVGEKLFF
>TRBD2|TRBJ2-1|TRBV19|.
TGTGCCAGTAGTATAGAGGTTAGCGGGGGCTTCAATGAGCAGTTCTTC
CASSIEVSGGFNEQFF
>TRBD2|TRBJ2-2|TRBV5-6|.
TGTGCCAGCAGCCGGCCGGGACTAGCGGGGATTGCCGGGGAGCTGTTTTTT
CASSRPGLAGIAGELFF
>.|TRBJ2-1|TRBV4-1|.
TGCGCCAGCAGCCAAGGGGCGGGCGCGGGTTACAATGAGCAGTTCTTC
CASSQGAGAGYNEQFF
>.|TRBJ1-5|TRBV6-6|.
TGTGCCAGCAGTCAATGGACCAATAGGGCGGCCTACCAGCCCCAGCATTTT
CASSQWTNRAAYQPQHF
>.|TRBJ2-1|TRBV5-1|.
TGCGCCAGCAGCTTGGGCCAGAACTCCTACAATGAGCAGTTCTTC
CASSLGQNSYNEQFF
>.|TRBJ2-7|TRBV7-3|.
TGTGCCAGCAGCTTAGCGCCAGGGCTTGGGTACGAGCAGTACTTC
CASSLAPGLGYEQYF
>TRBD2|TRBJ2-5|TRBV5-1|.
TGCGCCAGCAGCTTGGTAGCGGGTGCAAAGACCCAGTACTTC
CASSLVAGAKTQYF
>.|TRBJ1-2|TRBV7-9|.
TGTGCCAGCAGCCCGAGAACAGGGTCGGCGAACTATGGCTACACCTTC
CASSPRTGSANYGYTF
>.|TRBJ2-2|TRBV9|.
TGTGCCAGCAGCGTTCTGTCCCCTTCGAGGACCGGGGAGCTGTTTTTT
CASSVLSPSRTGELFF
>.|TRBJ1-3|TRBV19|.
TGTGCCAGTAGTATTGGGGCAGTCTCTGGAAACACCATATATTTT
CASSIGAVSGNTIYF
>TRBD2|TRBJ2-1|TRBV9|.
TGTGCCAGCAGCGTGGGACTAGCTTCCCATGAGCAGTTCTTC
CASSVGLASHEQFF
>.|TRBJ2-5|TRBV11-2|once
TGTGCCAGCAGCCAAGGGGCGGAGACCCAGTACTTC
CASSQGAETQYF
>TRBD1|TRBJ1-5|TRBV10-3|.
TGTGCCATCAGTGATCAGGGGGCTGGCAATCAGCCCCAGCATTTT
CAISDQGAGNQPQHF
>.|TRBJ2-7|TRBV5-1|.
TGCGCCAGCAGCTTGATGGCAGGGGCATACTACGAGCAGTACTTC
CASSLMAGAYYEQYF
>.|TRBJ2-1|TRBV9|.
TGTGCCAGCAGCGTAGGACAGGCGTACAATGAGCAGTTCTTC
CASSVGQAYNEQFF
>.|TRBJ2-1|TRBV29-1|.
TGCAGCGTCACCAGGGTGAGGTCCTACAATGAGCAGTTCTTC
CSVTRVRSYNEQFF
>.|TRBJ1-5|TRBV19|.
TGTGCCAGTACACTGGGGGGCCGCAATCAGCCCCAGCATTTT
CASTLGGRNQPQHF
>.|TRBJ1-5|TRBV12-3/TRBV12-4|few
TGTGCCAGCAGTTCAGGGGGCAATCAGCCCCAGCATTTT
CASSSGGNQPQHF
>.|TRBJ2-7|TRBV18|few
TGTGCCAGCTCACCACCGGCACTTTCCTACGAGCAGTACTTC
CASSPPALSYEQYF
>TRBD1|TRBJ2-7|TRBV4-1|once
TGCGCCAGCAGCCCTCGGACAGGCTACGAGCAGTACTTC
CASSPRTGYEQYF
>TRBD2|TRBJ2-2|TRBV5-8|.
TGTGCCAGCAGCTTTGGGAGGGCTACCGGGGAGCTGTTTTTT
CASSFGRATGELFF
>.|TRBJ1-2|TRBV5-6|.
TGTGCCAGCAGCTTGGACAATTTCGGTGGCTACACCTTC
CASSLDNFGGYTF
>TRBD1|TRBJ1-2|TRBV2|once
TGTGCCAGTACCGGGGACAGGGTTAACTATGGCTACACCTTC
CASTGDRVNYGYTF
>TRBD2|TRBJ2-6|TRBV27|.
TGTGCCAGCAGTTTTGGGGGGGGAGGATCTGGGGCCAACGTCCTGACTTTC
CASSFGGGGSGANVLTF
>.|TRBJ2-1|TRBV3-1/TRBV3-2|.
TGTGCCAGCAGTCCCCCCGACAATGAGCAGTTCTTC
CASSPPDNEQFF
>TRBD1|TRBJ1-5|TRBV24-1|.
TGTGCCACCAGCGACAGGGAGGGTCAGCCCCAGCATTTT
CATSDREGQPQHF
>TRBD1|TRBJ2-1|TRBV2|.
TGTGCCAGCAACGTACAGGGGTTCGATGAGCAGTTCTTC
CASNVQGFDEQFF
>.|TRBJ1-2|TRBV2|.
TGTGCCAGCAGTGAATCCCAGGGTCCGGGCTATGGCTACACCTTC
CASSESQGPGYGYTF